This TCR beta chain was recorded in a study of CD8 T cells in ankylosing spondylitis. On this clonotype: The antigen is unknown.

A quantitative 5'-RACE method, one with molecular barcodes, was used to make TCR beta libraries. A single record per CDR3 protein comes from TCRdb applying MiXCR to the 5' RACE reads. In the table there are over 150,000 distinct CDR3 sequences, over 10% of which are singletons. The CDR3 extends over 14 amino acids. The ends were cut back, 0 bases at V and 3 bases at J, with 10 bases in the middle. CDR1 is SGHRS and CDR2 is YFSETQ in the germline V gene. Study-level points and caveats: There was a TCR beta motif, made of 7 to 9 highly homologous variants, that appeared characteristic of ankylosing spondylitis blood.

Sequenced sample: blood, either unsorted or a sorted T cell fraction (not recorded which). This chain connects TRBV5-1 to TRBJ2-7, with D unresolved. This clonotype was sampled from a male donor with ankylosing spondylitis or in good health (not recorded which). The CDR3 DNA reads TGCGCCAGCAGCTTGGACCGGGCATACTACGAGCAGTACTTC. Its translation is CASSLDRAYYEQYF.